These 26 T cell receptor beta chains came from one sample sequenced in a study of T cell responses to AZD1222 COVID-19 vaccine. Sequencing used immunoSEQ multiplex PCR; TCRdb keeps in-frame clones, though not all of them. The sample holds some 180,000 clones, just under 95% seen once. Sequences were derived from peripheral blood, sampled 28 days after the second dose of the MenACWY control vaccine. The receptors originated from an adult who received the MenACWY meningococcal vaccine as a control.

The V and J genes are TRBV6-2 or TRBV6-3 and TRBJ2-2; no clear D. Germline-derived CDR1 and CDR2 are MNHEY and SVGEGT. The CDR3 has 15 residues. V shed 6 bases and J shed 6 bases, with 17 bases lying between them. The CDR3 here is CASSRNTGNAGELFF. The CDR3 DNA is TGTGCCAGCAGCCGAAACACGGGCAACGCCGGGGAGCTGTTTTTT.

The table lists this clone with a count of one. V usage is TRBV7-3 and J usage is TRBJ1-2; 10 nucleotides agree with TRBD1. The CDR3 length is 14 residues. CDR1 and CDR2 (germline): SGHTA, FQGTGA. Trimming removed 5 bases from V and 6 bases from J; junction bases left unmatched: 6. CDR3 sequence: CASSPTGGADGYTF. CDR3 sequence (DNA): TGTGCCAGCAGCCCGACAGGGGGCGCAGATGGCTACACCTTC.

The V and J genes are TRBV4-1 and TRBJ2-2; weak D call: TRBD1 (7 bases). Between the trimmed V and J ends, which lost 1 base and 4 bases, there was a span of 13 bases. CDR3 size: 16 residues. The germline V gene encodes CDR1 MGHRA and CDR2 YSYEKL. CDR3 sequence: CASSQVAGGSTGELFF. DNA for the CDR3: TGCGCCAGCAGCCAAGTCGCAGGGGGGAGCACCGGGGAGCTGTTTTTT.

CDR3 bases: TGTGCCAGCAGCTTGGATGGGATTGGCGGGGGGGCCACCGGGGAGCTGTTTTTT. It codes for CASSLDGIGGGATGELFF. The chain is built from TRBV5-6 and TRBJ2-2; 9 bases agree with TRBD2. This CDR3 is built from 18 residues. Germline loops: CDR1 SGHDT, CDR2 YYEEEE. Unmatched junction bases numbered 10, after V lost 0 bases and J lost 4 bases.

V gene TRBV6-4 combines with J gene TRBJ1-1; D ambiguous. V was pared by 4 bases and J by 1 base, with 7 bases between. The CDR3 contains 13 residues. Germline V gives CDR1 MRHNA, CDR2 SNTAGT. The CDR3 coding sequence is TGTGCCAGCAGTGTGCGGCAGAACACTGAAGCTTTCTTT. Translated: CASSVRQNTEAFF.

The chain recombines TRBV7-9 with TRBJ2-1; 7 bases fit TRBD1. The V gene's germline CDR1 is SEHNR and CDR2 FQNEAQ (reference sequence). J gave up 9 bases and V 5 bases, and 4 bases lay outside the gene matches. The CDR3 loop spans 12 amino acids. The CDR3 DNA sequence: TGTGCCAGCAGCAAGACAGGGAGTGAGCAGTTCTTC. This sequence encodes CASSKTGSEQFF.

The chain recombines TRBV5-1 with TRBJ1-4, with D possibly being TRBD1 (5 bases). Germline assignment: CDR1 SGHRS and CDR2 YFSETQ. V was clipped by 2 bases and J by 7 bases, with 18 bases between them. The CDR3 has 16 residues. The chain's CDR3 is CASSFQSGRSREKLFF. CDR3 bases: TGCGCCAGCAGCTTTCAATCAGGGAGATCACGTGAAAAACTGTTTTTT.

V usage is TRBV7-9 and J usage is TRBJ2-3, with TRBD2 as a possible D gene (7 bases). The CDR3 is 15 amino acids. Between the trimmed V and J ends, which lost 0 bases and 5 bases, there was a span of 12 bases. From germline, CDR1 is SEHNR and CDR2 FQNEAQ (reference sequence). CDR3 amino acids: CASSLAGGPGDTQYF. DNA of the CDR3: TGTGCCAGCAGCTTAGCGGGGGGGCCCGGAGATACGCAGTATTTT. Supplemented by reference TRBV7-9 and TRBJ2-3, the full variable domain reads DTGVSQNPRHKITKRGQNVTFRCDPISEHNRLYWYRQTLGQGPEFLTYFQNEAQLEKSRLLSDRFSAERPKGSFSTLEIQRTEQGDSAMYLCASSLAGGPGDTQYFGPGTRLTVL.

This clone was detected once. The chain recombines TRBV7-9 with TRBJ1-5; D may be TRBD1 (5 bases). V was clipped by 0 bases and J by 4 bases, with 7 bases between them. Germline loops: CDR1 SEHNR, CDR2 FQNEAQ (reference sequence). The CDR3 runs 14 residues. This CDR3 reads CASSLAGANQPQHF. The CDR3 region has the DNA TGTGCCAGCAGCTTAGCAGGGGCAAATCAGCCCCAGCATTTT.

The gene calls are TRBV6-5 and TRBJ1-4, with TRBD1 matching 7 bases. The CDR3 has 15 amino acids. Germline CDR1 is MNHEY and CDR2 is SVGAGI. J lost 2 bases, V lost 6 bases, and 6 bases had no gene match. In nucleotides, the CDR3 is TGTGCCAGCAGGAATGACAGGGCGACTAATGAAAAACTGTTTTTT. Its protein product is CASRNDRATNEKLFF.

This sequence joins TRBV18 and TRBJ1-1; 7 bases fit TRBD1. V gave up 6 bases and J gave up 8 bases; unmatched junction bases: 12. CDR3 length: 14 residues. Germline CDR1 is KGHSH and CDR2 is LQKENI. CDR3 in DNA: TGTGCCAGCTCCCACGAAACAGGGGTAAGGGAAGCTTTCTTT. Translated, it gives CASSHETGVREAFF.

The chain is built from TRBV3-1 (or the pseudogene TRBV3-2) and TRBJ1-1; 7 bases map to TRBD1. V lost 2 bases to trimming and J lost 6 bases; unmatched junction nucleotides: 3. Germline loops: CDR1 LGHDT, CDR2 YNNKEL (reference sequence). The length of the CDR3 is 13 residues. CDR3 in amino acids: CASSQITGAEAFF. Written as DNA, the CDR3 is TGTGCCAGCAGCCAAATTACAGGGGCTGAAGCTTTCTTT.

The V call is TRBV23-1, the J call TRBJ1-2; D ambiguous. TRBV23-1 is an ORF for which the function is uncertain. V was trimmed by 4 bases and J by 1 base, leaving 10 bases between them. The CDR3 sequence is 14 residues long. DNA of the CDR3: TGCGCCAGCAGTCCCCGGCGGAATAACTATGGCTACACCTTC. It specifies CASSPRRNNYGYTF.

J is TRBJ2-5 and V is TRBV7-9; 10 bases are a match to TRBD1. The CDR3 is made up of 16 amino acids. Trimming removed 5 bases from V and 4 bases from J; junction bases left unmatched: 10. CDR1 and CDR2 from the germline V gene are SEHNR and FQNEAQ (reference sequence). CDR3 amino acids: CASSPRQGAVGETQYF. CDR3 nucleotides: TGTGCCAGCAGCCCGCGACAGGGGGCAGTCGGAGAGACCCAGTACTTC.

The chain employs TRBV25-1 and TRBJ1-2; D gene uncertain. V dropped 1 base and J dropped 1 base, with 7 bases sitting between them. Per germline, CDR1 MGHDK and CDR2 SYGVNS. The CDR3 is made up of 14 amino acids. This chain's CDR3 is CASSELNGNYGYTF. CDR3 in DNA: TGTGCCAGCAGTGAATTGAACGGTAACTATGGCTACACCTTC.

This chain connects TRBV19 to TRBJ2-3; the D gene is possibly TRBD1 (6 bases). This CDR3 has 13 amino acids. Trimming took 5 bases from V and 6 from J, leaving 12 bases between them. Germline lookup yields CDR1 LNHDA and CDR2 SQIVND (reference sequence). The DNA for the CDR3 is TGTGCCAGTAGTGACAAAAGGGGGGATACGCAGTATTTT. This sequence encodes CASSDKRGDTQYF.

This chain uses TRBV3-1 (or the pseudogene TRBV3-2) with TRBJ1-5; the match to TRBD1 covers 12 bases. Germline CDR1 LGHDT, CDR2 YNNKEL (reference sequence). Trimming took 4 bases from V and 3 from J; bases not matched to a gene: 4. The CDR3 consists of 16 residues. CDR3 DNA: TGTGCCAGCAGCCGGGACAGGGGGCAAAACAATCAGCCCCAGCATTTT. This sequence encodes CASSRDRGQNNQPQHF.

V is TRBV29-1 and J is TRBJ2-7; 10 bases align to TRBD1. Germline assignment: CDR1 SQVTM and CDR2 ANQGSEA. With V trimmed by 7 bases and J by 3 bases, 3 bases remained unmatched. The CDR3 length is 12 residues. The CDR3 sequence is CSAWTGGYEQYF. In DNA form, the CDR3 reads TGCAGCGCTTGGACAGGGGGCTACGAGCAGTACTTC.

CDR3 coding DNA: TGTGCCAGCAGTCAACTCAGGGGGGGGAGAGAGACCCAGTACTTC. The encoded protein is CASSQLRGGRETQYF. This chain connects TRBV6-5 to TRBJ2-5; D may correspond to TRBD1 or TRBD2 (7 bases each). V lost 5 bases and J lost 4, with 17 bases in between. The CDR3 has 15 residues. Germline V CDR1 and CDR2: MNHEY, SVGAGI.

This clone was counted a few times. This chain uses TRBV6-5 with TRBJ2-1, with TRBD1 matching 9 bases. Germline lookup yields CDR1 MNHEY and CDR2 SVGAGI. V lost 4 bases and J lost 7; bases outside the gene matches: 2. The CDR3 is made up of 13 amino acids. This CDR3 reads CASSWDRENEQFF. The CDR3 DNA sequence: TGTGCCAGCAGTTGGGACAGGGAAAATGAGCAGTTCTTC.

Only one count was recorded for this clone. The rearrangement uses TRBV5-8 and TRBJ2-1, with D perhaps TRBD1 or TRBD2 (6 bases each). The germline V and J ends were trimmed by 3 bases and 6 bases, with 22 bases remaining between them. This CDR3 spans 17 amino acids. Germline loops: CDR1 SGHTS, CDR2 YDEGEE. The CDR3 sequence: CASSSYKGGQRSNEQFF. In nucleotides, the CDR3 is TGTGCCAGCAGCTCCTATAAAGGGGGGCAAAGGTCCAATGAGCAGTTCTTC.

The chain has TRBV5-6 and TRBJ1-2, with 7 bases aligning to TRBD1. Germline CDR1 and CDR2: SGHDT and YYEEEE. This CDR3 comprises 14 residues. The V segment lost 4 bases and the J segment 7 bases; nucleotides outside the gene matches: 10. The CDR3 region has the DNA TGTGCCAGCAGCCGAGGGACAGTCCTCGTTGGCTACACCTTC. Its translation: CASSRGTVLVGYTF.

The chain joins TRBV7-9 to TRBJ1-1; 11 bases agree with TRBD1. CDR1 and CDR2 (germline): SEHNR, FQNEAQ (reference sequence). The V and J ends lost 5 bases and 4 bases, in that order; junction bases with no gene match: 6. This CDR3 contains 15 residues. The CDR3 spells CASSPGTGGITEAFF. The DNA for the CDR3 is TGTGCCAGCAGCCCAGGGACAGGGGGAATCACTGAAGCTTTCTTT.

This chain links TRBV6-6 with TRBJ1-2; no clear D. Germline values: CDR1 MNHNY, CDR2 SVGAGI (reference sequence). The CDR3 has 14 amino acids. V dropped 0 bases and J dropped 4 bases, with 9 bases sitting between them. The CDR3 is CASSYSSQVYGYTF. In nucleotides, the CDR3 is TGTGCCAGCAGTTACTCGAGTCAGGTCTATGGCTACACCTTC.

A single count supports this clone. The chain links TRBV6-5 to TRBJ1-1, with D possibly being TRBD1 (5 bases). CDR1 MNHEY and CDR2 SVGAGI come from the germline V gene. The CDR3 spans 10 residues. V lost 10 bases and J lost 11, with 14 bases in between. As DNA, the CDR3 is TGTGCCACCTCGGGGGGAGAGGCTTTCTTT. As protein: CATSGGEAFF.

The CDR3 bases are TGTGCCAGCAGCTCGCGGACAGGGGGCTTGGATACGCAGTATTTT. Its translation is CASSSRTGGLDTQYF. The V call is TRBV9, the J call TRBJ2-3, with 11 bases fitting TRBD1. This CDR3 contains 15 residues. Per germline, CDR1 SGDLS and CDR2 YYNGEE. V lost 4 bases, J lost 6 bases, and 7 bases stayed unmatched.